Listed here are 18 T cell receptor beta chains from one sample, sequenced in a study of T-cell reconstitution after alpha-beta-depleted transplantation in children. Unique molecular identifiers were built into the TCRbeta library. TCRdb processed the PCR reads anew with MiXCR; each CDR3 protein has one entry. In the table there are approximately 510,000 distinct CDR3 sequences, about 18% of which are singletons. Here the sequenced sample was PBMCs from the stem cell graft donor, taken from the stem cell graft. Every receptor here comes from a human donor who donated a stem cell graft to a child with acute lymphoblastic leukemia.

This clonotype was seen more than once but under ten times. The chain joins TRBV12-3 or TRBV12-4 to TRBJ2-3; 15 bases are shared with TRBD2. V shed 1 base, J shed 4 bases, and the junction held 3 bases outside the gene matches. The CDR3 spans 17 residues. CDR3: CASSLGTSGRVSDTQYF. For the CDR3, the DNA is TGTGCCAGCAGTTTAGGGACTAGCGGGAGGGTGTCAGATACGCAGTATTTT.

The chain joins TRBV4-1 to TRBJ2-7; 9 bases agree with TRBD2. V was clipped by 0 bases and J by 6 bases; unmatched bases: 6. The CDR3 loop spans 15 amino acids. CDR1 is MGHRA and CDR2 is YSYEKL in the germline V gene. CDR3 sequence (DNA): TGCGCCAGCAGCCAAGAGGTAGCGGGAGCCCTCGAGCAGTACTTC. This sequence encodes CASSQEVAGALEQYF.

J is TRBJ2-3 and V is TRBV5-1, with TRBD1 matching over 7 bases. The CDR3 has 16 amino acids. Germline CDR1 SGHRS, CDR2 YFSETQ. Losses at the gene ends were 4 bases for V and 2 bases for J; bases not matched to a gene: 10. The CDR3 sequence: CASSTGQLLYTDTQYF. The CDR3 DNA reads as TGCGCCAGCAGCACGGGACAGCTTCTTTACACAGATACGCAGTATTTT. Variable domain in full (rest from reference TRBV5-1 and TRBJ2-3): KAGVTQTPRYLIKTRGQQVTLSCSPISGHRSVSWYQQTPGQGLQFLFEYFSETQRNKGNFPGRFSGRQFSNSRSEMNVSTLELGDSALYLCASSTGQLLYTDTQYFGPGTRLTVL.

This clonotype came up a few times. J is TRBJ1-5 and V is TRBV20-1; TRBD1 matches at 9 bases. CDR3 size: 18 residues. In germline, CDR1 is DFQATT, CDR2 SNEGSKA (reference sequence). J gave up 0 bases and V 4 bases, and 13 bases lay outside the gene matches. CDR3 nucleotide sequence: TGCAGTGCTACCCTGCCGGGACAGGGTTTCCCTAGCAATCAGCCCCAGCATTTT. Amino acid sequence: CSATLPGQGFPSNQPQHF.

This clonotype was counted only a few times. The chain joins TRBV20-1 to TRBJ1-5; tentatively, D is TRBD1 (5 bases). CDR1 and CDR2 from the germline V gene are DFQATT and SNEGSKA (reference sequence). Trimming removed 5 bases at V and 9 bases at J, with 17 bases between. The CDR3 has 13 amino acids. CDR3 DNA sequence: TGCAGTGCTGGCGACCGGAGGGGTCGGCCCCAGCATTTT. It is translated as CSAGDRRGRPQHF.

CDR3 in amino acids: CASSSPGDYLSYEQYF. CDR3 sequence (DNA): TGTGCCAGCAGTTCCCCAGGGGACTATCTCTCCTACGAGCAGTACTTC. This chain connects TRBV6-2 or TRBV6-3 to TRBJ2-7, with D maybe TRBD2 (7 bases). CDR1 and CDR2 from the germline V gene are MNHEY and SVGEGT. Trimming pared 4 bases from V and 0 bases from J, leaving 16 bases between. The CDR3 contains 16 residues.

This clonotype came up a few times. The chain recombines TRBV3-1 with TRBJ2-6; TRBD2 might be the D (5 bases). The germline V and J ends were trimmed by 3 bases and 4 bases, with 10 bases remaining between them. The V gene's germline CDR1 is LGHDT and CDR2 YNNKEL (reference sequence). CDR3 length equals 15 residues. The CDR3 protein is CASSQRVGGANVLTF. In DNA, the CDR3 is TGTGCCAGCAGCCAGAGGGTGGGAGGGGCCAACGTCCTGACTTTC.

A few counts support this clonotype. V gene TRBV27 combines with J gene TRBJ1-5; TRBD1 is a possible D gene (6 bases). The ends were cut back, 8 bases at V and 3 bases at J, with 14 bases in the middle. Germline V lookup: CDR1 MNHEY, CDR2 SMNVEV (reference sequence). This CDR3 is 14 amino acids long. The CDR3 is CASSYWGANQPQHF. The CDR3 DNA reads TGTGCCAGCTCGTACTGGGGGGCCAATCAGCCCCAGCATTTT.

V usage is TRBV3-1 and J usage is TRBJ2-1, with TRBD2 identical over 13 bases. CDR3 size: 15 residues. The junction had 10 bases not matched to a gene; V was cut back by 6 bases and J by 11 bases. CDR1 LGHDT and CDR2 YNNKEL come from the germline V gene (reference sequence). CDR3 coding DNA: TGTGCCAGCAGTACACCGGGACTAGCGGGATCAAAGCAGTTCTTC. This translates into CASSTPGLAGSKQFF.

This clonotype has a handful of counts. V gene TRBV5-1 combines with J gene TRBJ2-3, with D possibly being TRBD1 (6 bases). Deletions cut 1 base from V and 8 bases from J, with 17 bases between. The germline V gene has CDR1 SGHRS and CDR2 YFSETQ. There are 15 residues in the CDR3. CDR3 protein: CASSLSGVSFGTQYF. The CDR3 region has the DNA TGCGCCAGCAGCTTGTCAGGGGTGAGCTTTGGTACGCAGTATTTT. The whole variable domain, filled in from reference TRBV5-1 and TRBJ2-3, reads KAGVTQTPRYLIKTRGQQVTLSCSPISGHRSVSWYQQTPGQGLQFLFEYFSETQRNKGNFPGRFSGRQFSNSRSEMNVSTLELGDSALYLCASSLSGVSFGTQYFGPGTRLTVL.

In its sample, this clonotype was seen once. The CDR3, as DNA: TGTGCCAGCAGTAACAGGGGATTGAACACTGAAGCTTTCTTT. It codes for CASSNRGLNTEAFF. The chain carries TRBV27 and TRBJ1-1; TRBD1 matches 7 bases. The J segment lost 0 bases and the V segment lost 5 bases, leaving 3 bases of the junction unmatched. Germline V gene sequence: CDR1 MNHEY, CDR2 SMNVEV (reference sequence). There are 14 residues in the CDR3.

The V gene is TRBV2, the J gene TRBJ1-2; D call uncertain. CDR3 length: 13 residues. CDR1 SNHLY and CDR2 FYNNEI come from the germline V gene. V was cut by 4 bases and J by 4 bases, with 10 bases left in between. CDR3 DNA sequence: TGTGCCAGCAGTGTAACGGGGTCCTATGGCTACACCTTC. It translates to CASSVTGSYGYTF.

There are a few counts of this clonotype. This chain joins TRBV12-5 and TRBJ2-1; 8 nucleotides align to TRBD2. This CDR3 has 15 residues. Germline V gene data show CDR1 as LGHNT and CDR2 as FRNRAP. Trimming removed 6 bases from V and 0 bases from J; junction bases left unmatched: 4. CDR3 region: CASGSSGSSYNEQFF. In nucleotides, the CDR3 is TGTGCTAGTGGGTCGAGCGGGAGCTCCTACAATGAGCAGTTCTTC.

This clonotype has a handful of counts. V and J are TRBV12-3 or TRBV12-4 and TRBJ1-4; D not certain. Between the trimmed V and J ends, which lost 5 bases and 8 bases, there was a span of 9 bases. The CDR3 spans 12 residues. DNA for the CDR3: TGTGCCAGCAGTGACCGCCGGGAAAAACTGTTTTTT. As protein: CASSDRREKLFF.

This sequence joins TRBV13 and TRBJ1-1, with D possibly TRBD1 on 5 matching bases. The CDR3 covers 14 residues. The germline gives CDR1 PRHDT, CDR2 FYEKMQ (reference sequence). V was trimmed by 8 bases and J by 4 bases, leaving 17 bases between them. This chain's CDR3 is CASSLGGTGTEAFF. The CDR3 DNA sequence: TGTGCCAGCTCCTTGGGGGGAACTGGCACTGAAGCTTTCTTT.

A note on this clonotype: At one boundary the junction diverges from the germline segment, which might be a read error. This chain joins TRBV3-1 and TRBJ2-7; 7 positions match TRBD2. The CDR3 has 15 amino acids. Per germline, CDR1 LGHDT and CDR2 YNNKEL (reference sequence). As DNA, the CDR3 is TGTGCCAGCAGCCAAGAAACTAAGCGGGGACCCGGACCGCACTTC. Residues: CASSQETKRGPGPHF.

This chain links TRBV5-1 with TRBJ2-4; 8 nucleotides match TRBD1. The germline gives CDR1 SGHRS, CDR2 YFSETQ. After removal of 4 bases from V and 5 bases from J, the junction contained 8 bases not matched to a gene. The CDR3 is 15 amino acids. CDR3 sequence reads: CASSRPDRDQNIQYF. Written as DNA, the CDR3 is TGCGCCAGCAGCCGCCCGGACAGGGACCAAAACATTCAGTACTTC.

DNA for the CDR3: TGTGCCAGCAGCTTCCCGGGACAGGGTGGAGAAAAACTGTTTTTT. This codes for CASSFPGQGGEKLFF. The chain employs TRBV7-9 and TRBJ1-4; 9 bases align to TRBD1. The V and J ends lost 3 bases and 8 bases, in that order; junction bases with no gene match: 7. The germline V gene encodes CDR1 SEHNR and CDR2 FQNEAQ (reference sequence). The CDR3 sequence is 15 residues long.